These 26 T cell receptor beta chains were sequenced from one sample in a study of blood T cell repertoires in COVID-19. Clones were sequenced by immunoSEQ multiplex PCR, and TCRdb holds only the in-frame ones, with some missing. The table records roughly 30,000 clones, roughly 93% of them present only once. The specimen was peripheral blood. The receptors here all came from a human donor in a cohort sampled during active COVID-19.

This clone was observed once. V is TRBV9 and J is TRBJ1-4; perhaps TRBD1 as D (5 bases). Germline values: CDR1 SGDLS, CDR2 YYNGEE. The CDR3 runs to 16 residues. Trimming took 3 bases from V and 8 from J, leaving 20 bases between them. The chain's CDR3 is CASSGQLRGSDEKLFF. Written as DNA, the CDR3 is TGTGCCAGCAGCGGGCAGTTGCGGGGGTCTGACGAAAAACTGTTTTTT.

In this sample, this clone turned up once. The V gene is TRBV18, the J gene TRBJ1-1; possible D gene TRBD1, 5 bases. Trimming removed 6 bases at V and 3 bases at J, with 20 bases between. Germline V gives CDR1 KGHSH, CDR2 LQKENI. This CDR3 comprises 16 residues. CDR3 in DNA: TGTGCCAGCTCGCCCACCAGACAGTCGGTTTACACTGAAGCTTTCTTT. The encoded protein is CASSPTRQSVYTEAFF. The full variable domain, with the rest looked up from reference TRBV18 and TRBJ1-1, is NAGVMQNPRHLVRRRGQEARLRCSPMKGHSHVYWYRQLPEEGLKFMVYLQKENIIDESGMPKERFSAEFPKEGPSILRIQQVVRGDSAAYFCASSPTRQSVYTEAFFGQGTRLTVV.

V gene TRBV7-8 combines with J gene TRBJ2-1, with 11 bases that match TRBD2. Germline CDR1 and CDR2: SGHVS and FQNEAQ. This CDR3 contains 17 residues. Losses at the gene ends were 8 bases for V and 0 bases for J; bases not matched to a gene: 9. CDR3 nucleotide sequence: TGTGCCAGCTCTAGCGGGGGGCCTTTAAACTCCTACAATGAGCAGTTCTTC. It encodes CASSSGGPLNSYNEQFF.

This chain connects TRBV6-1 to TRBJ2-6, with D possibly being TRBD2 (6 bases). Trimming took off 5 bases at V and 0 bases at J, with 14 bases between the two ends. Germline assignment: CDR1 MNHNS and CDR2 SASEGT. There are 17 residues in the CDR3. The CDR3 protein is CASSKGTVDSGANVLTF. As DNA, the CDR3 is TGTGCCAGCAGTAAAGGGACTGTAGACTCTGGGGCCAACGTCCTGACTTTC.

The chain couples TRBV7-9 to TRBJ2-7; TRBD1 aligns across 7 bases. The CDR3 totals 16 residues. J was trimmed by 2 bases and V by 4 bases; bases with no gene match: 11. Germline V gives CDR1 SEHNR, CDR2 FQNEAQ (reference sequence). The CDR3 loop is CASSSTAEGAAYEQYF. For the CDR3, the DNA is TGTGCCAGCAGCTCAACCGCCGAGGGGGCGGCCTACGAGCAGTACTTC.

This chain links TRBV7-2 with TRBJ1-4; 9 bases line up with TRBD1. This CDR3 has 14 amino acids. Germline V gene data show CDR1 as SGHTA and CDR2 as FQGNSA. Germline trimming cut 5 bases from V and 7 bases from J; bases unmatched to any gene: 5. CDR3 sequence (DNA): TGTGCCAGCAGCCCCGGGACAGGGCCTGAAAAACTGTTTTTT. Residues: CASSPGTGPEKLFF.

The J gene is TRBJ1-5, the V gene TRBV19; 7 bases line up with TRBD1. Germline V lookup: CDR1 LNHDA, CDR2 SQIVND (reference sequence). The CDR3 loop spans 17 amino acids. The ends lost 6 bases at V and 7 bases at J; junction bases unmatched: 18. CDR3 amino acids: CASSSFRKKGARQPQHF. As DNA, the CDR3 is TGTGCCAGTAGCTCATTCCGTAAAAAGGGGGCTCGACAGCCCCAGCATTTT.

The rearrangement links TRBV2 to TRBJ2-3; 7 bases match TRBD1. With V trimmed by 3 bases and J by 7 bases, 7 bases remained unmatched. CDR1 and CDR2 (germline): SNHLY, FYNNEI. The CDR3 length is 14 residues. The CDR3 coding sequence is TGTGCCAGCAGTGACGTGACAGGGCTAAATACGCAGTATTTT. This gives the protein CASSDVTGLNTQYF.

This chain links TRBV9 with TRBJ1-6, with no clear D. The CDR3 runs 14 residues. Germline V gene data show CDR1 as SGDLS and CDR2 as YYNGEE. V shed 5 bases and J shed 0 bases, with 6 bases lying between them. CDR3: CASSPSSYNSPLHF. The CDR3 region has the DNA TGTGCCAGCAGTCCGAGCTCCTATAATTCACCCCTCCACTTT.

The V call is TRBV5-1, the J call TRBJ2-3; 11 nucleotides align to TRBD2. The V gene's germline CDR1 is SGHRS and CDR2 YFSETQ. V lost 4 bases, J lost 0 bases, and 7 bases stayed unmatched. This CDR3 spans 17 amino acids. The CDR3 DNA reads TGCGCCAGCAGCAGCGGGACTAGCGGTCATAGCACAGATACGCAGTATTTT. It specifies CASSSGTSGHSTDTQYF.

This sequence joins TRBV2 and TRBJ2-2, with D perhaps matching TRBD2 (6 bases). The CDR3 spans 14 residues. Trimming took 4 bases from V and 0 from J, leaving 6 bases between them. CDR1 SNHLY and CDR2 FYNNEI come from the germline V gene. As DNA, the CDR3 is TGTGCCAGCAGTGGACTAGCGAACACCGGGGAGCTGTTTTTT. Protein product: CASSGLANTGELFF.

The chain recombines TRBV4-2 with TRBJ2-3; 7 bases align to TRBD1. CDR3 length: 16 residues. Germline V gives CDR1 LGHNA, CDR2 YNFKEQ. J was trimmed by 4 bases and V by 0 bases; bases with no gene match: 7. The chain's CDR3 is CASSQEMGQGADTQYF. For the CDR3, the DNA is TGTGCCAGCAGCCAAGAAATGGGGCAGGGGGCAGATACGCAGTATTTT.

This chain connects TRBV7-9 to TRBJ2-2, with TRBD2 matching 8 bases. In germline, CDR1 is SEHNR, CDR2 FQNEAQ (reference sequence). V lost 5 bases and J lost 3; bases outside the gene matches: 5. The CDR3 extends over 15 amino acids. CDR3: CASSTSGGDTGELFF. Written as DNA, the CDR3 is TGTGCCAGCAGCACCTCCGGGGGGGACACCGGGGAGCTGTTTTTT.

The chain couples TRBV11-2 to TRBJ2-1, with D uncertain. With 1 base removed from V and 9 bases from J, the gap between germline ends came to 10 bases. Per the germline V gene, CDR1 is SGHAT and CDR2 is FQNNGV. The CDR3 totals 13 residues. CDR3 in amino acids: CASSLGRVGEQFF. As DNA, the CDR3 is TGTGCCAGCAGCTTAGGCCGGGTAGGTGAGCAGTTCTTC.

V usage is TRBV4-1 and J usage is TRBJ1-1; a possible D gene is TRBD1 (5 bases). The CDR3 is made up of 16 amino acids. Germline lookup yields CDR1 MGHRA and CDR2 YSYEKL. Trimming shortened V by 2 bases and J by 5 bases, and 18 bases separated the two germline ends. The CDR3 protein is CASSQKTDEHRTEAFF. In nucleotides, the CDR3 is TGCGCCAGCAGCCAAAAGACAGACGAACATAGGACTGAAGCTTTCTTT.

The gene calls are TRBV27 and TRBJ1-6, with 9 nucleotides matching TRBD1. V was pared by 2 bases and J by 4 bases, with 6 bases of the junction left unmatched. CDR1 and CDR2 (germline): MNHEY, SMNVEV (reference sequence). The CDR3 is 17 residues long. The CDR3 bases are TGTGCCAGCAGTTTAAGGTCGGGACAGGGATATAATTCACCCCTCCACTTT. Encoded protein: CASSLRSGQGYNSPLHF.

This clone showed up just once. CDR3 in DNA: TGCGCCAGCAGGCGCAGGACAGGGGGCGAGAGCAATGAGCAGTTCTTC. Amino acids: CASRRRTGGESNEQFF. The rearrangement joins TRBV5-1 to TRBJ2-1; 11 positions agree with TRBD1. The CDR3 has 16 residues. In germline, CDR1 is SGHRS, CDR2 YFSETQ. V gave up 5 bases and J gave up 6 bases; unmatched junction bases: 10.

The rearrangement uses TRBV3-1 (or the pseudogene TRBV3-2) and TRBJ2-7; 7 bases agree with TRBD1. Per the germline V gene, CDR1 is LGHDT and CDR2 is YNNKEL (reference sequence). Trimming at V came to 6 bases and at J to 3 bases, leaving 8 bases not matched to a gene. The CDR3 is 14 amino acids. CDR3 region: CASSSDRTSYEQYF. The CDR3 DNA reads TGTGCCAGCAGTTCGGACAGGACAAGCTACGAGCAGTACTTC.

The J gene is TRBJ2-1, the V gene TRBV4-1; D may be TRBD2 (6 bases). Deletions cut 1 base from V and 6 bases from J, with 10 bases between. CDR1 and CDR2 (germline): MGHRA, YSYEKL. There are 14 residues in the CDR3. The CDR3 region has the DNA TGCGCCAGCAGCCAAGGGACTATTAGCAATGAGCAGTTCTTC. It codes for CASSQGTISNEQFF.

As DNA, the CDR3 is TGTGCCAGCAGCTTAGTCACAAGGCGGTGGCAACCTGACGGTTCACCCCTCCACTTT. Translating gives CASSLVTRRWQPDGSPLHF. The chain is built from TRBV7-8 and TRBJ1-6, with D unresolved. This CDR3 is 19 amino acids long. Trimming cost V 1 base and J 9 bases, with 25 bases left between them. CDR1 is SGHVS, CDR2 FQNEAQ, per germline.

This chain joins TRBV6-5 and TRBJ1-2, with D unresolved. Germline V lookup: CDR1 MNHEY, CDR2 SVGAGI. CDR3 length equals 13 residues. Trimming took 0 bases from V and 6 from J, leaving 8 bases between them. DNA for the CDR3: TGTGCCAGCAGTTACTCACGAGGGAATGGCTACACCTTC. It specifies CASSYSRGNGYTF.

CDR3: CASSPSGRGETQYF. In DNA, the CDR3 is TGTGCCAGCAGCCCTAGCGGGAGGGGGGAGACCCAGTACTTC. The chain links TRBV7-8 to TRBJ2-5; 12 nucleotides match TRBD2. The length of the CDR3 is 14 residues. CDR1 SGHVS and CDR2 FQNEAQ come from the germline V gene. The V and J ends lost 5 bases and 5 bases, in that order; junction bases with no gene match: 3.

The chain joins TRBV3-1 (or the pseudogene TRBV3-2) to TRBJ1-2; D remains unclear. CDR1 and CDR2 from the germline V gene are LGHDT and YNNKEL (reference sequence). The CDR3 contains 15 residues. The V gene lost 0 bases and the J gene lost 8 bases, with 16 bases spanning the gap. CDR3 bases: TGTGCCAGCAGCCAAGATCGCGGCCTAATCGGGGGCTACACCTTC. Translating gives CASSQDRGLIGGYTF.

CDR3 nucleotides: TGTGCCAGCAGCCCCGTCCGGGGGATCAGCACAGATACGCAGTATTTT. Translation: CASSPVRGISTDTQYF. The chain recombines TRBV4-2 with TRBJ2-3; perhaps TRBD2 as D (6 bases). Per germline, CDR1 LGHNA and CDR2 YNFKEQ. This CDR3 comprises 16 residues. Trimming removed 4 bases at V and 0 bases at J, with 14 bases between.

The chain carries TRBV9 and TRBJ2-1, with 10 bases that match TRBD2. From germline, CDR1 is SGDLS and CDR2 YYNGEE. This CDR3 has 19 amino acids. Trimming took 0 bases from V and 1 from J; bases not matched to a gene: 10. The CDR3, as DNA: TGTGCCAGCAGCGTAGCAACTAGCGGGATTTCTTGGTCCTACAATGAGCAGTTCTTC. It is translated as CASSVATSGISWSYNEQFF.

The V call is TRBV4-1, the J call TRBJ2-7; 11 bases are a match to TRBD1. This CDR3 has 14 residues. Germline V lookup: CDR1 MGHRA, CDR2 YSYEKL. J was trimmed by 3 bases and V by 4 bases; bases with no gene match: 2. The CDR3 sequence: CASSRTGGFYEQYF. The CDR3, as DNA: TGCGCCAGCAGCCGGACAGGGGGCTTCTACGAGCAGTACTTC.